Listed below are T cell receptor beta chains from one sample, sequenced in a study of CD8+ T cells in alopecia areata. Clones were sequenced by immunoSEQ multiplex PCR, and TCRdb holds only the in-frame ones, with some missing. Altogether 130,000 or so clones are present, 47% being singletons, with the ten largest covering 10%. Sequenced sample: NKG2D-low CD8+ T cells sorted from blood. These receptors came from a human donor with alopecia areata. CDR3s include the opening cysteine and the closing phenylalanine or tryptophan. A D gene is named only where the DNA matches it firmly. Not all rows give a size; the values are once, few, many and, for expanded clones, a class.

size | D | J | V | DNA | CDR3
few | NA | TRBJ1-2 | TRBV29-1 | TGCAGCGTTGTTCTGGGTCTGAGTGGCTACACCTTC | CSVVLGLSGYTF
NA | TRBD2 | TRBJ2-1 | TRBV27 | TGTGCCAGCAGTCCCCAGGGACTACCCTACAATGAGCAGTTCTTC | CASSPQGLPYNEQFF
NA | NA | TRBJ1-1 | TRBV29-1 | TGCAGCGTTGATTTAGTCGAAGCTTTCTTT | CSVDLVEAFF
few | NA | TRBJ1-1 | TRBV29-1 | TGCAGCGTTGACAGGGATGCGAACACTGAAGCTTTCTTT | CSVDRDANTEAFF
NA | NA | TRBJ1-2 | TRBV29-1 | TGCAGCGTTGGGGGTGGTTTAGGAGGAGGCTACACCTTC | CSVGGGLGGGYTF
NA | NA | TRBJ2-5 | TRBV27 | TGTGCCAGCAGTCGACAGGCCGCAGGGGAGACCCAGTACTTC | CASSRQAAGETQYF
NA | NA | TRBJ1-4 | TRBV4-1 | TGCGCCAGCAGCCTACTAAATGAAAAACTGTTTTTT | CASSLLNEKLFF
NA | NA | TRBJ2-3 | TRBV29-1 | TGCAGCGTTGAGGCCCGCCCAGATACGCAGTATTTT | CSVEARPDTQYF
NA | NA | TRBJ2-7 | TRBV9 | TGTGCCAGCAGCCCCGAGCGCGGCGAGCAGTACTTC | CASSPERGEQYF
NA | NA | TRBJ1-1 | TRBV29-1 | TGCAGCGTCCCGCGGGCGGATCTGAACACTGAAGCTTTCTTT | CSVPRADLNTEAFF
NA | NA | TRBJ2-7 | TRBV11-2 | TGTGCCAGCAGCTTAGGGTATGGGGGCGAGCAGTACTTC | CASSLGYGGEQYF
few | TRBD1 | TRBJ2-1 | TRBV14 | TGTGCCAGCAGCCACCCAAGACAGGGGCGGGATGAGCAGTTCTTC | CASSHPRQGRDEQFF
NA | NA | TRBJ1-2 | TRBV20-1 | TGCAGTGCTAGGACAGACTATGGCTACACCTTC | CSARTDYGYTF
NA | NA | TRBJ2-7 | TRBV30 | TGTGCCTGGAGCGGGTGGAAACGGGGGGCCTTCTCCTACGAGCAGTACTTC | CAWSGWKRGAFSYEQYF
NA | NA | TRBJ2-6 | TRBV29-1 | TGCAGCGTTGAAGGGACGGTTAAGAGCTCTGGGGCCAACGTCCTGACTTTC | CSVEGTVKSSGANVLTF
NA | TRBD2 | TRBJ2-7 | TRBV13 | TGTGCCAGCAGCTCTGCGGGAGGAGGAACCTACGAGCAGTACTTC | CASSSAGGGTYEQYF
NA | TRBD1 | TRBJ1-1 | TRBV9 | TGTGCCAGCAGCCCCGAGGGGACAGGGGCAACTGAAGCTTTCTTT | CASSPEGTGATEAFF
NA | NA | TRBJ1-1 | TRBV30 | TGTGCCCTCCGCGGGGGGAACACTGAAGCTTTCTTT | CALRGGNTEAFF
NA | NA | TRBJ1-2 | TRBV30 | TGTGCCTGGCGCCTCGGCGCTGGCTACACCTTC | CAWRLGAGYTF
few | TRBD2 | TRBJ2-3 | TRBV29-1 | TGCAGCGTTTATAGCGGGGGGGCAGGCTTGGCAGATACGCAGTATTTT | CSVYSGGAGLADTQYF
few | NA | TRBJ2-7 | TRBV29-1 | TGCAGCGTTGTTGACTACGAGCAGTACTTC | CSVVDYEQYF
NA | NA | TRBJ2-7 | TRBV30 | TGTGCCCACGAAACAGGGGAGGACGGTCGGCAGTACTTC | CAHETGEDGRQYF
NA | NA | TRBJ2-5 | TRBV11-1 | TGTGCCAGCAGCTTAGGTTACGGCAACCAAGAGACCCAGTACTTC | CASSLGYGNQETQYF
NA | NA | TRBJ1-2 | TRBV29-1 | TGCAGCGTTCAAGCCAATGGCTACACCTTC | CSVQANGYTF
NA | NA | TRBJ2-5 | TRBV10-2 | TGCGCCAGCAGTGAGGTGCAAGAGACCCAGTACTTC | CASSEVQETQYF
NA | NA | TRBJ2-7 | TRBV30 | TGTGCCTGGAGTACAGAATCCTACGAGCAGTACTTC | CAWSTESYEQYF
NA | TRBD2 | TRBJ2-1 | TRBV30 | TGTGCCTGGAGTTCCGGGACTAGCGGCTACAATGAGCAGTTCTTC | CAWSSGTSGYNEQFF
NA | NA | TRBJ1-2 | TRBV4-1 | TGCGCCAGCAGCCAAGGGCAGAACTATGGCTACACCTTC | CASSQGQNYGYTF
few | NA | TRBJ2-3 | TRBV29-1 | TGCAGCGTCCTAGGGGCCCCGGGCACAGATACGCAGTATTTT | CSVLGAPGTDTQYF
NA | NA | TRBJ2-7 | TRBV29-1 | TGCAGCGTTGTAGCCAGCTCCTACGAGCAGTACTTC | CSVVASSYEQYF
few | NA | TRBJ2-7 | TRBV29-1 | TGCAGCGTTGAAGCAGGGCTCTACGAGCAGTACTTC | CSVEAGLYEQYF
medium-sized | TRBD2 | TRBJ2-6 | TRBV15 | TGTGCCACCGGGACTAGTTCCTCTGGGGCCAACGTCCTGACTTTC | CATGTSSSGANVLTF
NA | TRBD2 | TRBJ2-2 | TRBV29-1 | TGCAGCGTCCGGCGGGAGACCGGGGAGCTGTTTTTT | CSVRRETGELFF
NA | NA | TRBJ1-5 | TRBV28 | TGTGCCAGCAGTCCAAGGGAGGGATCTCTCAATCAGCCCCAGCATTTT | CASSPREGSLNQPQHF
few | TRBD2 | TRBJ2-7 | TRBV19 | TGTGCCAGTGGCGACTCACTAGCGGGAGGGCCCCACGAGCAGTACTTC | CASGDSLAGGPHEQYF
NA | TRBD1 | TRBJ1-2 | TRBV4-1 | TGCGCCAGCAGCCCTCACACACAGGGGGCCTTTTATGGCTACACCTTC | CASSPHTQGAFYGYTF
NA | TRBD1 | TRBJ2-7 | TRBV28 | TGTGCCAGCCTTGGGGGGACAGGGATCTACGAGCAGTACTTC | CASLGGTGIYEQYF
NA | TRBD1 | TRBJ2-1 | TRBV27 | TGTGCCAGCAGTTTGAGTTTGGGACAGGGGTTGTCGGGTGAGCAGTTCTTC | CASSLSLGQGLSGEQFF
NA | NA | TRBJ2-7 | TRBV28 | TGTGCCAGCAGTTTACCGGTAGAGACTACTTACGAGCAGTACTTC | CASSLPVETTYEQYF
NA | TRBD2 | TRBJ2-2 | TRBV30 | TGTGCCTGGAGCGCCTGGACTAGCAGCACCGGGGAGCTGTTTTTT | CAWSAWTSSTGELFF
NA | NA | TRBJ2-7 | TRBV6-6 | TGTGCCAGCAGTGCTTTCCGGTATGACGAGCAGTACTTC | CASSAFRYDEQYF
few | NA | TRBJ2-7 | TRBV29-1 | TGCAGCGTTGAGACGGTACCAAGCTCCTACGAGCAGTACTTC | CSVETVPSSYEQYF
NA | NA | TRBJ1-2 | TRBV5-6 | TGTGCCAGCAGCTTGGTTGGGACCCAAAAACATGGCTACACCTTC | CASSLVGTQKHGYTF
few | TRBD2 | TRBJ2-1 | TRBV29-1 | TGCAGCGTTGGGGGGGGTGAGCAGTTCTTC | CSVGGGEQFF
few | NA | TRBJ1-2 | TRBV2 | TGTGCCGCATACAGGGATGGCTACACCTTC | CAAYRDGYTF
NA | TRBD1 | TRBJ2-1 | TRBV27 | TGTGCCACCAAGATAGGGCCGGGACAGGGGGCCGATGAGCAGTTCTTC | CATKIGPGQGADEQFF
NA | TRBD2 | TRBJ2-1 | TRBV28 | TGTGCCAGCAGTGCGACTAGCGGGGGGGCCTACAATGAGCAGTTCTTC | CASSATSGGAYNEQFF
NA | NA | TRBJ2-1 | TRBV5-1 | TGCGCCAGCAGCAAAGGGCCCGACAACAATGAGCAGTTCTTC | CASSKGPDNNEQFF